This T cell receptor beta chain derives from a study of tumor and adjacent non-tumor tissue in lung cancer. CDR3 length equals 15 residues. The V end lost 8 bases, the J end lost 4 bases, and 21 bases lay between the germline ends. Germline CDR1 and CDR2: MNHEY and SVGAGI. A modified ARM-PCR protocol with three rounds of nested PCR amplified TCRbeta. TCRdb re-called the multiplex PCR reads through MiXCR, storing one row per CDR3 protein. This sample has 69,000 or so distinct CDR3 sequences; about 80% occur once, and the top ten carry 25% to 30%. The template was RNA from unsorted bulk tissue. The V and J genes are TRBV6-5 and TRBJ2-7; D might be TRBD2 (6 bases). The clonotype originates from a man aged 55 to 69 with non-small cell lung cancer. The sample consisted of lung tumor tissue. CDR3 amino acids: CASGCGTVQVYEQYF. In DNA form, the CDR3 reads TGTGCCAGCGGTTGTGGGACTGTACAGGTTTACGAGCAGTACTTC.